A single count supports the clone carrying this TCR beta chain. This specimen belongs to a study of blood T cell repertoires in COVID-19. Study as a whole: From the United States, Italy and Spain came samples of acute and convalescent COVID-19. In each case, the material was cDNA or gDNA derived from T cells, B-cell-depleted T cells, or PBMCs.

The CDR3 sequence is 16 residues long. V shed 2 bases and J shed 8 bases, with 21 bases lying between them. Per germline, CDR1 MNHEY and CDR2 SVGAGI. Per the study methods: Estimated nucleated cell counts came from reference gene primer amplification. Only in-frame clones appear in the TCRdb table, and some are missing; sequencing was by immunoSEQ multiplex PCR. D and trimming come from the DNA, and the V and J calls and clone size come from that table. The sample contains some 140,000 clones, around 78% of which appear only once. The sequenced sample consisted of peripheral blood. The receptor's source is a human donor in a cohort sampled during active COVID-19. The chain is built from TRBV6-5 and TRBJ1-2, with D uncertain. The CDR3 sequence is CASSYGPFGSGAGYTF. The CDR3 DNA reads as TGTGCCAGCAGTTACGGCCCATTTGGGAGCGGAGCGGGCTACACCTTC.